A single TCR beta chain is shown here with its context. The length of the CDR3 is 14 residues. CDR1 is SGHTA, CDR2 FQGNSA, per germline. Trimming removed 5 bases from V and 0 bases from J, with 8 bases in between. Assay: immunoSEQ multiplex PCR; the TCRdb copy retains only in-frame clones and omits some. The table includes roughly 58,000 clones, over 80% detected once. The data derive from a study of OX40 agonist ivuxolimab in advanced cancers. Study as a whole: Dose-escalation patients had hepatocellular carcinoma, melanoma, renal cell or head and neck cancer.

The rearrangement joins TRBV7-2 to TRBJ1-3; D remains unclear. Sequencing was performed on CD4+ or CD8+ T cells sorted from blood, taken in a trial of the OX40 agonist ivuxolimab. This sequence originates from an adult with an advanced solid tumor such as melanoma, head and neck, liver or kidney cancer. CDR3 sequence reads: CASSPQSSGNTIYF. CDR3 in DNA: TGTGCCAGCAGCCCACAGAGCTCTGGAAACACCATATATTTT.